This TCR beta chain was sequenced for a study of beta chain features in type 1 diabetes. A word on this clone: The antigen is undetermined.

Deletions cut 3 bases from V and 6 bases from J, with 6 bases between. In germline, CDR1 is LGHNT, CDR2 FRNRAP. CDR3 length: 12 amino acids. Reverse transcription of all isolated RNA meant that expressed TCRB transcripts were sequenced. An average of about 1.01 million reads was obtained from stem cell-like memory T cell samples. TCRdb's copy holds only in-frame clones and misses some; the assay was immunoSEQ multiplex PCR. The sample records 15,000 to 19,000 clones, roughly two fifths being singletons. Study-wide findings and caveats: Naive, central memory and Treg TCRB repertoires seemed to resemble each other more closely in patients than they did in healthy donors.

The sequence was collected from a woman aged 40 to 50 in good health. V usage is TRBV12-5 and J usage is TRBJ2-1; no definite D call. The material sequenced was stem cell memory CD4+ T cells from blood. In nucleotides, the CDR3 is TGTGCTAGTGGTTTCCTTCGCAATGAGCAGTTCTTC. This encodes CASGFLRNEQFF.